What follows is one TCR beta chain and its context. Its target is unknown. Isolated RNA was reverse transcribed in full, so expressed TCRB transcripts were sequenced. Around 3.57 million reads was the average for naive, central memory and regulatory T cell samples. Using immunoSEQ multiplex PCR, the repertoire was profiled, and TCRdb retains in-frame clones only, with some absent. The sample lists approximately 260,000 clones; about 24% were seen once. The sample is drawn from a study of beta chain features in type 1 diabetes. Whole-study context: Under 110,000,000 sorted cells were examined across all samples. Study-level findings and limits: Equally in patients and controls, PCR might preferentially amplify shorter templates. Type 1 diabetes patients showed a moderate but significant shortening of TCRB CDR3s in all four CD4+ subsets.

CD4+ naive, central memory, regulatory and stem cell-like memory cells were sorted via CD45RO/CCR7/CD25/CD127/CD95/CD27. Germline lookup yields CDR1 SNHLY and CDR2 FYNNEI. The length of the CDR3 is 14 residues. Trimming took off 4 bases at V and 4 bases at J, with 12 bases between the two ends. The receptor was isolated from a woman aged 30 to 39 with type 1 diabetes. This sequence joins TRBV2 and TRBJ2-3; D is uncertain. What was sequenced was naive CD4+ T cells from blood. The CDR3 DNA reads TGTGCCAGCAGTGGTTTAGTGATCGCAGATACGCAGTATTTT. This encodes CASSGLVIADTQYF.